This T cell receptor (beta chain) was retrieved from a study of cytomegalovirus exposure and HLA in healthy donors (dated 2017 in TCRdb). As for the study more broadly: In an earlier analysis of several hundred of the donors, under 300 Gb of sequence data and about 110 million unique TCR beta sequences from roughly 180 million T cells were reported. Approximately 330 gigabases of sequencing data and around 90 million unique TCR sequences made up an early release that covered around 640 HLA-typed donors. Of the roughly 410 genotyped donors, 70% to 90% were placed in the genetic ancestry cluster associated with self-reported Caucasian donors. The study was designed to test whether signatures of past pathogen exposure could be identified by cataloging public T cell receptors. The T cell repertoires of 666 subjects were profiled by immunosequencing and related to cytomegalovirus serostatus. Along with the approximately 700-subject first cohort, a separate validation cohort of over 90 different subjects was used. To predict cytomegalovirus infection status, the study brought together high-throughput TCR immunosequencing, statistical association of individual TCRs with disease status, and machine learning. In a later analysis, previously published TCR beta repertoires from hundreds of donors were re-analyzed and high-resolution HLA genotyping was added so that TCR occurrence patterns could be studied. Rather than using new phenotypic data, the later analysis identified candidate immune exposures from TCR beta sequences and from how often those sequences occurred across donors. In an earlier analysis of roughly 600 of the donors, high-throughput TCR beta sequencing was used to judge whether each TCR beta V gene segment behaved as functional or pseudogenic. Donor age, sex, ethnicity and CMV serostatus were collected together with the repertoire data. Genome-wide SNP genotypes for about three fifths of the roughly 670 donors were used in a later genetic analysis, which treated that subset as a discovery cohort. All discovery cohort repertoires had been generated using a single sequencing platform. HLA typing included class I and class II loci at four-digit resolution. The number of typed donors differed by locus: about 629-630 for A, B, C, DRB1 and DQB1; 500 to 550 for DQA1; roughly 600 for DPA1; and about 470 for DPB1. Four or five DR-DQ haplotypes were handled as single units for association and clustering because linkage in the cohort was strong. Among around 400 genotyped donors of the cohort, an average of around 240,000 unique TCR beta nucleotide sequences was sequenced per donor, of which roughly 17% were non-productive. Overall study outcomes, separate from this receptor: Most TCR sequences were seen in very few donors, while some public TCRs were found in many individuals. In a later analysis, the rate of TCR association differed among HLA loci, with DRB1 alleles having the most associated TCRs and HLA-C alleles having the fewest. In a later analysis, 15,000 to 20,000 TCR beta sequences were associated with specific HLA alleles at a false discovery rate of 0.05. According to the authors, the approach could potentially be generalized to other disease states and immunological phenotypes. HLA typing was unavailable for some donors at each locus, so association tests used only the typed subset. The classifier was reported to diagnose cytomegalovirus status with high specificity and sensitivity in both the original and validation cohorts. Broadly in line with IMGT annotations, most TCR beta V segments showed up in productive rearrangements about 87% or about 30% of the time in an earlier analysis of under 700 of the donors. In vitro tests confirmed that a few of the cytomegalovirus-associated TCR beta chains recognize cytomegalovirus antigens. Correlated functional status among segregating V segments might be attributable to linkage disequilibrium, but an unknown experimental factor could not be ruled out. A further reported finding was that TCR beta sequences accurately predicted the HLA-A and HLA-B alleles for most subjects in the first cohort. Because the 87-base-pair reads could not distinguish some IMGT-functional V segments, including TRBV6-2 and TRBV6-3, those segments were excluded. A group of highly shared sequence variants was considered likely to be a technical artifact of the sequencing pipeline. In a later genetic analysis, a missense DCLRE1C variant was associated with V-gene and J-gene trimming of TCR beta chains, and the association was replicated in an independent cohort. In this cohort, only TCR beta chains were sequenced, and detectable features were limited by the absence of alpha or paired-chain data. The only immune exposure information available for the cohort was CMV serostatus. When HLA alleles, especially DR and DQ, strongly co-occurred, attributing TCR associations to individual alleles was difficult. Roughly uniform sequencing depth across donors was assumed in presence/absence analyses, although this assumption may not hold. In a later genetic analysis, fewer N-insertions in productive TCRs were reported among donors in an Asian-associated ancestry cluster than the approximately 670-donor mean. In a later analysis, most CMV-associated TCR beta chains were found to appear HLA-restricted, with HLA associations seemingly driven largely by CMV exposure. According to a later analysis, parvovirus B19, influenza, CMV and Epstein-Barr virus appeared linked to several top co-occurrence clusters. The study gave a list of 150 to 200 TCR beta chains associated with cytomegalovirus. Because counts were too low, around 17 rarely observed V segments, including chromosome 9 orphons, were left out of the earlier analysis of 500 to 650 of the donors. In a later analysis, HLA-associated TCR beta chains were found to be more clonally expanded and to have lower generation probabilities than equally common non-associated chains.

Receptor libraries were prepared by the immunoSEQ multiplex PCR assay. The multiplex PCR relied on a mix of 60 forward primers for TCR Vbeta segments and 13 reverse primers for TCR Jbeta segments. The CDR3 region of rearranged TCR beta genes was amplified from genomic DNA by a multiplex PCR assay. On the Illumina HiSeq System, the amplified TCR beta libraries were sequenced as 87-base-pair reads. Per the authors' processing: A later analysis counted about 80 million unique TCR beta chains across the 550 to 800 repertoires, and about 10 million of these chains were shared by at least two donors. Raw reads were error-corrected and collapsed into unique sequences by a nearest-neighbor algorithm in which closely related sequences were merged to remove PCR and sequencing errors. Alignment of CDR3 sequences to IMGT reference sequences was used to assign V, D and J gene segments. For a sequence to be retained, a match of at least six nucleotides to both a V gene segment and a J gene segment was required. Rearrangements were called productive when the CDR3 lacked stop codons and stayed in frame with V and J; all others were non-productive. Following IMGT convention, CDR3 was defined as the stretch from the second conserved V-encoded cysteine up to the conserved J-encoded phenylalanine. The earlier analysis of roughly 590 of the donors excluded sequences that lacked an unambiguous match to a single V gene segment. An earlier analysis of 587 of the donors called V segments functional above 56.7% productive rearrangements and segregating when the between-donor standard deviation exceeded 5%. To diagnose cytomegalovirus status from the catalog of TCR beta chain sequences, a statistical classification framework was built. V and J gene assignment, in a later analysis, came from comparing TCR nucleotide sequences with IMGT/GENE-DB human TR gene sequences. In a later analysis, CDR3 sequences and most-parsimonious VDJ recombination scenarios were assigned using the TCRdist pipeline. In a later analysis, each TCR beta chain was defined by its CDR3 amino acid sequence together with its V-gene family, and reads without a unique V-gene family were excluded. As a way to deal with suspected cross-contamination and a sequencing artifact, a later analysis dropped 592 nucleotide sequences that were highly shared and had low generation probability. For each public chain, a later analysis derived a clonal expansion index from normalized ranks of inferred template counts within each repertoire. In a later analysis, generation probabilities were computed using a VDJ recombination model fitted to out-of-frame rearrangements, and the results were checked against IGoR. In a later analysis, TCR-TCR, TCR-HLA and TCR-CMV co-occurrence was scored with hypergeometric tests, and a repertoire-size bias correction was applied to TCR pairs. To estimate false discovery rates, a later analysis permuted the HLA or CMV assignments 20 times. In a later analysis, co-occurring TCRs were grouped with DBSCAN, and TCRdist sequence similarity was added when clustering was performed within HLA-allele-positive subsets. Repertoires with fewer than 30,000 or more than 120,000 public chains, plus five repertoires with anomalous nucleotide sharing, were excluded from co-occurrence clustering. The source is immuneACCESS, and TCRdb retained only in-frame sequences with V and J called. Part of the clones is not carried over; for the studies checked, unresolved V genes explain less than half of this, and the remainder is unexplained. V, J and clone size are those of that table, while D and trimming were read from the DNA. A total of 120,000 or so clones appear in this sample, about 83% of them only once. In total, the top ten clones hold 3.6% of the sample.

Compared with germline, V lacks 2 bases and J lacks 2 bases; bases without a gene match: 5. The CDR3 starts with the cysteine, ends with the phenylalanine, and has 17 residues. Here the CDR3 DNA is all that survives: 51 bases in frame from base 1. As encoded in the germline V gene, CDR1 is SGHTS while CDR2 is YDEGEE. As to this clone: The target of this receptor is not known. The record has no base qualities; no much larger clone is one base away.

In total, more than 500 healthy bone marrow donors made up the cohort. At the time of sampling, all cohort members were nominally healthy, though unrecorded immune exposures were likely present. The donor tested CMV seropositive and was one of the 289 seropositive cohort members. Each donor provided a peripheral blood sample, and peripheral blood mononuclear cells were used for TCR beta sequencing. The Qiagen DNeasy Blood Extraction Kit was used to extract genomic DNA from the blood cell samples. The V and J genes are TRBV5-8 and TRBJ2-1, and 12 junctional nucleotides match TRBD2. Source material: PBMCs. The receptor's source is a woman in her 40s in good health and CMV-seropositive. The CDR3 protein: CASSFPSGRAPYNEQFF. The base sequence is TGTGCCAGCAGCTTCCCTAGCGGGAGGGCCCCCTACAATGAGCAGTTCTTC.